Described below is a single TCR beta chain sequence and its context. This sample is drawn from a study of T cell changes during pregnancy in multiple sclerosis. V lost 1 base, J lost 4 bases, and 6 bases lay in between. The V gene's germline CDR1 is SEHNR and CDR2 FQNEAQ (reference sequence). This CDR3 is 13 amino acids long. The protocol was immunoSEQ multiplex PCR, while the TCRdb copy is restricted to in-frame clones and leaves out a portion. The sample contains around 38,000 clones, 92% of which appear only once. The sequence was collected from a female donor with multiple sclerosis, enrolled in a pregnancy study. The chain links TRBV7-9 to TRBJ2-3; D uncertain. This specimen was CD8+ T cells from peripheral blood mononuclear cells, taken in the third trimester of pregnancy. The CDR3 reads CASSLVVADTQYF. For the CDR3, the DNA is TGTGCCAGCAGCTTAGTAGTTGCAGATACGCAGTATTTT. Using reference TRBV7-9 and TRBJ2-3 for the parts outside the CDR3, the full variable domain is DTGVSQNPRHKITKRGQNVTFRCDPISEHNRLYWYRQTLGQGPEFLTYFQNEAQLEKSRLLSDRFSAERPKGSFSTLEIQRTEQGDSAMYLCASSLVVADTQYFGPGTRLTVL.